These 20 T cell receptor beta chains were all obtained from the same sample, sequenced in a study of neurological immune-mediated disorders (dated by TCRdb to between 2018 and 2021). The protocol used for the library was 5' RACE. Instrument on record: Illumina HiSeq 2500. In-frame beta chains were kept once TCRdb had trimmed the public reads at Q25 with fastp and called clones with MiXCR. Every entry covers one CDR3 protein and lists the most common genes and DNA from its rows. In all, the sample holds about 79,000 distinct CDR3 sequences, and about 14% of those were seen once. Approximately 7.5% of the sample is held by the ten biggest clonotypes. What was sequenced was PBMCs. All receptors come from a woman aged 50 to 60 in good health.

This clonotype came up many times. The V gene is TRBV15, the J gene TRBJ1-2; TRBD1 matches at 10 bases. CDR3 length equals 17 residues. With 4 bases clipped from V and 2 bases from J, the junction kept 10 bases outside the gene matches. The germline CDR1 and CDR2 sequences are LNHNV and YYDKDF (reference sequence). The CDR3 spells CATSTSGQGRGNYGYTF. DNA of the CDR3: TGTGCCACCAGCACCTCGGGACAGGGGCGAGGGAACTATGGCTACACCTTC.

At least ten counts were recorded for this clonotype. V gene TRBV20-1 combines with J gene TRBJ1-1, with TRBD1 matching 10 bases. CDR1 and CDR2 (germline): DFQATT, SNEGSKA (reference sequence). J was trimmed by 5 bases and V by 5 bases; bases with no gene match: 2. The CDR3 runs 12 residues. The CDR3 reads CSALDRGTEAFF. The CDR3 DNA is TGCAGTGCTTTGGACAGGGGGACTGAAGCTTTCTTT.

This clonotype has at least ten counts. The chain carries TRBV2 and TRBJ2-1, with 9 bases matching TRBD1. V lost 6 bases, J lost 8 bases, and 2 bases stayed unmatched. CDR1 and CDR2 (germline): SNHLY, FYNNEI. There are 12 residues in the CDR3. This chain's CDR3 is CASRDRGDEQFF. Here the CDR3 DNA reads TGTGCCAGCAGGGACAGGGGCGATGAGCAGTTCTTC.

In its sample, this clonotype was seen many times. The chain uses TRBV9 and TRBJ2-3; possible D gene TRBD2, 5 bases. V lost 4 bases and J lost 0, with 15 bases in between. Per the germline V gene, CDR1 is SGDLS and CDR2 is YYNGEE. The CDR3 sequence is 16 residues long. The CDR3 DNA sequence: TGTGCCAGCAGCTACCCCGGGAAGTCGAGCACAGATACGCAGTATTTT. Encoded protein: CASSYPGKSSTDTQYF.

This clonotype was observed at least ten times. The chain combines TRBV20-1 with TRBJ2-5; TRBD1 aligns across 8 bases. V lost 0 bases and J lost 6; bases outside the gene matches: 9. Looked up from germline, CDR1 is DFQATT and CDR2 is SNEGSKA (reference sequence). This CDR3 is 15 amino acids long. The CDR3 region has the DNA TGCAGTGCTAGAGATCGGCAGGGGGCTTCGAAGACCCAGTACTTC. The encoded protein is CSARDRQGASKTQYF.

The CDR3: CASSQRQGNSAGAPETQYF. CDR3 bases: TGTGCCAGCAGCCAGAGACAGGGTAATTCCGCGGGAGCTCCCGAGACCCAGTACTTC. The chain recombines TRBV7-6 with TRBJ2-5; D is perhaps TRBD1 or TRBD2 (7 bases each). The germline V gene encodes CDR1 SGHVS and CDR2 FNYEAQ. The CDR3 has 19 residues. V was shortened by 5 bases and J by 5 bases, with 30 bases between the two germline ends.

The table lists this clonotype with many counts. The chain has TRBV28 and TRBJ2-4; D remains unclear. This CDR3 has 14 residues. Looked up from germline, CDR1 is MDHEN and CDR2 is SYDVKM. Trimming cost V 4 bases and J 8 bases, with 15 bases left between them. CDR3 sequence: CASSSAQVADIQYF. As DNA, the CDR3 is TGTGCCAGCAGTTCGGCTCAGGTTGCGGACATTCAGTACTTC.

With regard to this clonotype: This could be a read error, since a much larger clone is one nucleotide away. The CDR3 coding sequence is TGCGCCAGAAGCCCAGGCGCTAGCGGGGGGACCGGGGAGCTGTTTTTT. Encoded protein: CARSPGASGGTGELFF. V gene TRBV5-1 combines with J gene TRBJ2-2; TRBD2 matches 11 bases. Unmatched junction bases numbered 11, after V lost 8 bases and J lost 5 bases. CDR1 is SGHRS, CDR2 YFSETQ, per germline. CDR3 length equals 16 residues.

This clonotype was counted many times. This rearrangement joins TRBV5-1 to TRBJ2-3; 7 positions agree with TRBD1. Trimming cost V 3 bases and J 2 bases; bases outside gene matches: 9. Germline-derived CDR1 and CDR2 are SGHRS and YFSETQ. There are 16 residues in the CDR3. CDR3 protein: CASSWGTVRDTDTQYF. The CDR3 nucleotides are TGCGCCAGCAGCTGGGGGACAGTGAGAGACACAGATACGCAGTATTTT.

This clonotype was recorded at least ten times. The chain carries TRBV7-9 and TRBJ2-5; 9 bases align to TRBD2. The CDR3 has 16 amino acids. V gave up 5 bases and J gave up 4 bases; unmatched junction bases: 11. The germline CDR1 and CDR2 sequences are SEHNR and FQNEAQ (reference sequence). The CDR3 protein is CASSPGVAGVGETQYF. The CDR3, as DNA: TGTGCCAGCAGCCCCGGGGTAGCGGGAGTTGGAGAGACCCAGTACTTC.

The table lists this clonotype with many counts. The V gene is TRBV15, the J gene TRBJ1-1; D gene ambiguous. The CDR3 covers 12 residues. Trimming took off 8 bases at V and 3 bases at J, with 10 bases between the two ends. Germline V CDR1 and CDR2: LNHNV, YYDKDF (reference sequence). The CDR3 DNA follows: TGTGCCACCGCCTTCTGGGACACTGAAGCTTTCTTT. It is translated as CATAFWDTEAFF.

The chain uses TRBV5-1 and TRBJ2-2, with a weak D call TRBD1 (5 bases). Germline CDR1 reads SGHRS; CDR2 reads YFSETQ. The CDR3 has 15 residues. V was clipped by 7 bases and J by 3 bases, with 16 bases between them. This CDR3 reads CASGLRDMDTGELFF. The CDR3 DNA is TGCGCCAGCGGCCTCAGGGATATGGACACCGGGGAGCTGTTTTTT.

Ten or more counts support this clonotype. The genes are TRBV5-1 and TRBJ1-2; D may be TRBD1 (5 bases). V lost 1 base, J lost 4 bases, and 11 bases lay in between. This CDR3 is built from 14 residues. The germline CDR1 and CDR2 sequences are SGHRS and YFSETQ. This chain's CDR3 is CASSLSRDGYGYTF. The CDR3 DNA sequence: TGCGCCAGCAGCTTGAGCAGGGACGGCTATGGCTACACCTTC.

The rearrangement joins TRBV7-2 to TRBJ2-1; 12 bases are a match to TRBD2. The V gene end was trimmed by 6 bases and the J gene end by 6 bases; junction bases not matched to a gene: 15. The germline CDR1 and CDR2 sequences are SGHTA and FQGNSA. This CDR3 contains 18 residues. The CDR3: CASSFSSGRAAVSNEQFF. The CDR3 coding sequence is TGTGCCAGCAGTTTCTCTAGCGGGAGGGCCGCTGTTTCCAATGAGCAGTTCTTC.

This clonotype came up a few times. This rearrangement joins TRBV18 to TRBJ2-2, with a possible D match to TRBD1 (6 bases). This CDR3 spans 16 amino acids. The germline V gene has CDR1 KGHSH and CDR2 LQKENI. Trimming removed 6 bases at V and 0 bases at J, with 14 bases between. The CDR3 loop is CASSMGHPSNTGELFF. CDR3 coding DNA: TGTGCCAGCTCTATGGGACACCCGTCGAACACCGGGGAGCTGTTTTTT.

Many counts were recorded for this clonotype. This rearrangement joins TRBV29-1 to TRBJ2-7; D is uncertain. Deletions cut 7 bases from V and 2 bases from J, with 18 bases between. This CDR3 spans 14 amino acids. Germline CDR1 is SQVTM and CDR2 is ANQGSEA. This CDR3 is CSAESRTPAYEQYF. CDR3 nucleotides: TGCAGCGCCGAGAGCAGGACGCCAGCCTACGAGCAGTACTTC.

This clonotype was seen many times. The chain links TRBV24-1 to TRBJ2-5; 7 nucleotides agree with TRBD2. The germline V gene has CDR1 KGHDR and CDR2 SFDVKD. Trimming at V came to 3 bases and at J to 2 bases, leaving 2 bases not matched to a gene. This CDR3 is built from 14 residues. The CDR3 nucleotides are TGTGCCACCAGTGATGCTAGCGGACAAGAGACCCAGTACTTC. Encoded protein: CATSDASGQETQYF.

This clonotype was seen at least ten times. The CDR3 region has the DNA TGCGCCAGCAGCTTGGGCCGGTCTCTGGGCTACACCTTC. Protein product: CASSLGRSLGYTF. This chain uses TRBV5-1 with TRBJ1-2; D is uncertain. Trimming stripped 0 bases from V and 8 bases from J, with 11 bases between. The germline V gene has CDR1 SGHRS and CDR2 YFSETQ. The CDR3 loop spans 13 amino acids. Complete variable domain (other parts from reference TRBV5-1 and TRBJ1-2): KAGVTQTPRYLIKTRGQQVTLSCSPISGHRSVSWYQQTPGQGLQFLFEYFSETQRNKGNFPGRFSGRQFSNSRSEMNVSTLELGDSALYLCASSLGRSLGYTFGSGTRLTVV.

The chain employs TRBV28 and TRBJ2-2, with 7 bases that match TRBD2. The CDR3 runs 16 residues. The germline gives CDR1 MDHEN, CDR2 SYDVKM. The V gene end was trimmed by 5 bases and the J gene end by 4 bases; junction bases not matched to a gene: 10. Here the CDR3 reads CASSGTGLHTTGELFF. The CDR3 region has the DNA TGTGCCAGCAGTGGGACGGGACTACACACCACCGGGGAGCTGTTTTTT.

The rearrangement links TRBV5-1 to TRBJ2-5; D gene ambiguous. V was shortened by 4 bases and J by 11 bases, with 24 bases between the two germline ends. CDR3 length: 15 residues. Germline V CDR1 and CDR2: SGHRS, YFSETQ. The DNA of the CDR3 is TGCGCCAGCAGCCTGGCAGGAAGCTCCTACGATGAGCAGTACTTC. Translation gives CASSLAGSSYDEQYF.